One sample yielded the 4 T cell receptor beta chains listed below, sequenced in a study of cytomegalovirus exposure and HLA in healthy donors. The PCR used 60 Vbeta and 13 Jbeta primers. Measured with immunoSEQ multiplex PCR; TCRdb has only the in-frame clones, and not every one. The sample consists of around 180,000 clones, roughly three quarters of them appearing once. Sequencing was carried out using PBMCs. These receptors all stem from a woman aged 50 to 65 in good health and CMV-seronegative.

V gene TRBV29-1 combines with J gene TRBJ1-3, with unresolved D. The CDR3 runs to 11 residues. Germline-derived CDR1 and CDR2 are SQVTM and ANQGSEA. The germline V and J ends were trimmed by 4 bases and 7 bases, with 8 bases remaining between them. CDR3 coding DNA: TGCAGCGTTGCCGCGCGGAACACCATATATTTT. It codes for CSVAARNTIYF.

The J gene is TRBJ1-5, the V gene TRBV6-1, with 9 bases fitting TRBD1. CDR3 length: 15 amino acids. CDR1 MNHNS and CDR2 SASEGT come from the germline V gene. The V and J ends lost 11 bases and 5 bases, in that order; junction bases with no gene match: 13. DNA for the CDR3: TGTGCCGCAGCACTGGACAGGGGCTCCTATCAGCCCCAGCATTTT. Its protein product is CAAALDRGSYQPQHF.

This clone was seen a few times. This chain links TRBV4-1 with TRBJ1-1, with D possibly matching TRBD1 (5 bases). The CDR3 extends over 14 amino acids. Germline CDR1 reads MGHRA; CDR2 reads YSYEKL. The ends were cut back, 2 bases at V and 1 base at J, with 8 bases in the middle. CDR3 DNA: TGCGCCAGCAGCCAATCGCAGGGGAACACTGAAGCTTTCTTT. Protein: CASSQSQGNTEAFF.

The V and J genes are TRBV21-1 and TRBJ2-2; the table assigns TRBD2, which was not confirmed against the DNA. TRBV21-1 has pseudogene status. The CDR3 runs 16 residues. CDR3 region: CASSPPLVQHTGELFF. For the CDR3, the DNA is TGTGCCAGCAGCCCTCCGCTAGTTCAGCACACCGGGGAGCTGTTTTTT.